This T cell receptor (beta chain) was captured in a study of cytomegalovirus exposure and HLA in healthy donors. Study findings and constraints: The number of N-insertions in an Asian-associated ancestry cluster was reportedly below the 666-donor mean in a later analysis.

The PCR contained 60 Vbeta and 13 Jbeta primers. The data were produced by immunoSEQ multiplex PCR, yet TCRdb's version contains in-frame clones alone and is incomplete. The table records roughly 200,000 clones, about 70% of them present only once. Healthy people donating bone marrow made up the donors. The CDR3 loop spans 16 amino acids. From germline, CDR1 is SGHTA and CDR2 FQGTGA. V gave up 4 bases and J gave up 4 bases; unmatched junction bases: 4. A word on this clone: Its target is not known.

Sequenced sample: PBMCs. The rearrangement joins TRBV7-3 to TRBJ2-2; TRBD2 matches at 12 bases. This clonotype was sampled from a woman in her 30s in good health and CMV-seronegative. In DNA form, the CDR3 reads TGTGCCAGCAGCTCCAGGGGACTAGCGGGCACCGGGGAGCTGTTTTTT. It is translated as CASSSRGLAGTGELFF.